This TCR beta chain was identified during a study of a mutant IDH1 vaccine in newly diagnosed glioma (dated by TCRdb to the early 2020s). General notes on the study: Across visits V03 through V10, patients got a total of eight vaccinations, given in weeks 1, 3, 5, 7, 11, 15, 19 and 23. Peripheral blood was collected at six visits: V03 (baseline), V05, V07, V10, V12 and V13. Vaccination started 4-6 weeks after radiotherapy alone, or was given together with temozolomide cycles in the groups whose treatment included chemotherapy. Before enrollment, patients had received standard therapy of radiotherapy alone, temozolomide alone, or radiochemotherapy with temozolomide; most received the combination. Of the 25 to 40 patients who were treated, around 60% were male and around 40% were female, and the mean age was around 40 years. Longitudinal TCRB deep sequencing was performed for 25 to 30 treated patients wherever samples were available for exploratory analyses. General findings and caveats noted by the study authors: PBMC samples for TCRB deep sequencing were selected based on availability. The authors noted that analyses of patient blood samples could not be reproduced because of sample limitations. No apparent relationship was observed between pseudoprogression and alterations in the top peripheral T cell clonotypes detected by TCRB sequencing. Across multiple MHC alleles, vaccine-induced immune responses were seen in around 93% of patients.

Regarding this clone: Its antigen target is currently unknown. The record has no base qualities; no much larger clone is one base away.

From the germline V gene (reference sequence), CDR1 is DFQATT and CDR2 is SNEGSKA. Including the terminal cysteine and phenylalanine, the CDR3 comprises 11 residues. Only the CDR3 DNA stays, 33 bases, in frame from base 1. The junction shows trimming of 1 base on V and 1 base on J, plus 1 base between the germline ends. The intended sense of this specimen's time point label: week 11, during vaccination. Every vaccine dose consisted of 300 ug of a 20-mer mutant IDH1 peptide in Montanide, administered subcutaneously together with topical imiquimod. All donors had newly diagnosed IDH1-mutant astrocytomas of WHO grade 3 or 4 that showed loss of nuclear ATRX. The samples were drawn from NOA16, a multicentre, single-arm, open-label phase I trial in Germany that tested a mutant IDH1 peptide vaccine in humans for the first time. The DNeasy Blood and Tissue Kit was used to extract genomic DNA from EDTA blood for TCRB sequencing.

Libraries came from the immunoSEQ multiplex PCR assay. The hsTCRB Kit was used according to the manufacturer's protocol to amplify rearranged TCR beta chain sequences. An Illumina MiSeq was used to sequence the TCRB libraries. The original methods were these. The proprietary platform of the kit vendor was used for demultiplexing, trimming and gene mapping. TCRdb limited this immuneACCESS table to in-frame rearrangements with V and J called. A share of clones is missing; checked studies link under half to unresolved V genes, and the rest is unexplained. The V and J calls and the clone size are those of that table, but D and trimming were determined from the DNA. The sample table lists 55,000 to 65,000 clones, approximately 80% of them with a count of one. The biggest ten clones account for about 3.7% of the sample.

This material consisted of PBMCs, taken from a glioma patient whose treatment included an IDH1 peptide vaccine. The chain was built from TRBV20-1 and TRBJ1-1; the D gene is not confidently resolved. The sequence was obtained from a man aged 25-45 years with glioma. The nucleotide sequence is given as TGCAGTGCTAGAGGGAACACTGAAGCTTTCTTT. Its translation reads: CSARGNTEAFF.